Below, 26 T cell receptor beta chains from the same sample are listed, as sequenced in a study of CXCR3-negative and CXCR3-positive naive CD8 T cells. TRB cDNA was prepared as libraries by UMI-labeled 5' RACE. Using the 5' RACE reads, TCRdb records one entry per CDR3 protein without DNA. Recorded here are tens of thousands of distinct CDR3 sequences; the top ten clones represent around 16%. The sequenced sample was memory CD8+ T cells from blood. These receptor sequences come from a human donor in good health. Some clones in this sample may be carry-over from other donors' samples.

The chain employs TRBV28 and TRBJ2-3; TCRdb names TRBD2, which stays unverified in the absence of DNA. Germline V CDR1 and CDR2: MDHEN, SYDVKM. The CDR3 length is 17 residues. The CDR3 sequence is CASSDIRAESREDTQYF.

The chain joins TRBV5-1 to TRBJ2-3; TCRdb calls TRBD1, which cannot be checked without DNA. Per germline, CDR1 SGHRS and CDR2 YFSETQ. The CDR3 loop spans 12 amino acids. The CDR3 here is CASSTGADTQYF.

CDR3 sequence reads: CSVEDGAGGYEQYF. V is TRBV29-1 and J is TRBJ2-7; TCRdb gives TRBD1 as the D gene, but with no DNA this cannot be confirmed. This CDR3 contains 14 residues. Per germline, CDR1 SQVTM and CDR2 ANQGSEA.

This chain uses TRBV24-1 with TRBJ2-1; there is no DNA to check the TCRdb D call of TRBD1. In germline, CDR1 is KGHDR, CDR2 SFDVKD. There are 14 residues in the CDR3. CDR3 sequence reads: CATSDFNRDNEQFF.

This chain uses TRBV7-9 with TRBJ2-1; TCRdb's D call of TRBD1 is untestable without DNA. CDR3 size: 14 residues. Germline values: CDR1 SEHNR, CDR2 FQNEAQ (reference sequence). The CDR3 sequence is CASSSKAQANEQFF.

The chain employs TRBV23-1 and TRBJ2-5; without DNA, the TCRdb call of TRBD1 cannot be checked. TRBV23-1 is treated as an ORF (open reading frame) with a function not yet certain. CDR3 length equals 16 residues. The CDR3 region is CASSHVAGLSLETQYF.

This sequence joins TRBV5-1 and TRBJ1-1. The CDR3 loop spans 14 amino acids. The germline V gene encodes CDR1 SGHRS and CDR2 YFSETQ. The CDR3 reads CASSLAGIGTEAFF.

This chain links TRBV20-1 with TRBJ1-2; TCRdb's assignment of TRBD1 cannot be checked, as there is no DNA. There are 14 residues in the CDR3. Per the germline V gene, CDR1 is DFQATT and CDR2 is SNEGSKA (reference sequence). CDR3: CSARDWDSTYGYTF.

V and J are TRBV28 and TRBJ1-5; TCRdb proposes TRBD1, but this gene call is untestable without DNA. Germline V CDR1 and CDR2: MDHEN, SYDVKM. The CDR3 consists of 16 residues. CDR3 amino acids: CASSRRQVYSNQPQHF.

The genes are TRBV28 and TRBJ2-1; TCRdb calls TRBD1, which cannot be checked without DNA. The CDR3 totals 15 residues. The germline CDR1 and CDR2 sequences are MDHEN and SYDVKM. CDR3 protein: CASSSQGGVSDEQFF.

This clonotype registers medium-sized by frequency. The V gene is TRBV7-9, the J gene TRBJ1-4; with no DNA, the TCRdb D assignment of TRBD1 cannot be verified. The CDR3 consists of 16 residues. CDR1 SEHNR and CDR2 FQNEAQ come from the germline V gene (reference sequence). CDR3 in amino acids: CASSLAHRVANEKLFF.

The rearrangement links TRBV11-1 to TRBJ1-1; without DNA, the TCRdb call of TRBD1 cannot be checked. Germline lookup yields CDR1 SGHAT and CDR2 FQDESV (reference sequence). The length of the CDR3 is 16 residues. CDR3 sequence: CASSPGTASWGTEAFF.

The rearrangement joins TRBV5-1 to TRBJ2-3; TCRdb calls TRBD2, which cannot be checked without DNA. The V gene's germline CDR1 is SGHRS and CDR2 YFSETQ. The CDR3 covers 16 residues. The CDR3 protein is CASSFDAGGQEDTQYF.

J is TRBJ2-1 and V is TRBV29-1; TCRdb designates TRBD1, a call that cannot be tested without DNA. The CDR3 sequence is 14 residues long. Per germline, CDR1 SQVTM and CDR2 ANQGSEA. CDR3 sequence: CSVEERGERDEQFF.

The V call is TRBV9, the J call TRBJ1-1; without DNA, the TCRdb call of TRBD1 cannot be checked. There are 14 residues in the CDR3. Looked up from germline, CDR1 is SGDLS and CDR2 is YYNGEE. The CDR3 sequence is CASSVAGRNTEAFF.

This chain connects TRBV6-5 to TRBJ1-4; TCRdb names TRBD1, which stays unverified in the absence of DNA. The CDR3 covers 17 residues. From germline, CDR1 is MNHEY and CDR2 SVGAGI. Here the CDR3 reads CASSNLKGGRFGEKLFF.

The rearrangement links TRBV7-9 to TRBJ1-1; as DNA is missing, the TRBD1 call by TCRdb cannot be tested. Per germline, CDR1 SEHNR and CDR2 FQNEAQ (reference sequence). This CDR3 is 14 amino acids long. CDR3 sequence: CASSSSTQGREAFF.

The chain carries TRBV7-9 and TRBJ1-1. The CDR3 covers 12 residues. The V gene's germline CDR1 is SEHNR and CDR2 FQNEAQ (reference sequence). CDR3 protein: CASSLSDTEAFF. Together with reference TRBV7-9 and TRBJ1-1, the CDR3 gives the full variable domain: DTGVSQNPRHKITKRGQNVTFRCDPISEHNRLYWYRQTLGQGPEFLTYFQNEAQLEKSRLLSDRFSAERPKGSFSTLEIQRTEQGDSAMYLCASSLSDTEAFFGQGTRLTVV.

CDR3 sequence reads: CASSQYADEQFF. V and J are TRBV3-1 and TRBJ2-1. Germline values: CDR1 LGHDT, CDR2 YNNKEL (reference sequence). The CDR3 extends over 12 amino acids.

CDR3 loop: CASSSLGGVNAGELFF. This chain uses TRBV7-9 with TRBJ2-2; TCRdb's D call, TRBD2, is unchecked because there is no DNA. The CDR3 runs to 16 residues. Germline V gene sequence: CDR1 SEHNR, CDR2 FQNEAQ (reference sequence). The variable domain in full, completed from reference TRBV7-9 and TRBJ2-2, reads DTGVSQNPRHKITKRGQNVTFRCDPISEHNRLYWYRQTLGQGPEFLTYFQNEAQLEKSRLLSDRFSAERPKGSFSTLEIQRTEQGDSAMYLCASSSLGGVNAGELFFGEGSRLTVL.

The chain uses TRBV28 and TRBJ2-5. Germline-derived CDR1 and CDR2 are MDHEN and SYDVKM. The CDR3 covers 11 residues. The CDR3 loop reads CASSLEETQYF.

The CDR3 sequence: CASRPRDWGGYTF. The chain joins TRBV25-1 to TRBJ1-2; lacking DNA, the TRBD1 call made by TCRdb goes unchecked. Germline CDR1 and CDR2: MGHDK and SYGVNS. The CDR3 spans 13 residues.

Its frequency marks this clonotype as medium-sized. The CDR3 loop is CAAKPRGTYNEQFF. This chain links TRBV19 with TRBJ2-1; TCRdb's D call, TRBD2, is unchecked because there is no DNA. The length of the CDR3 is 14 residues. CDR1 and CDR2 from the germline V gene are LNHDA and SQIVND (reference sequence).

This clonotype is called medium-sized based on its frequency. The genes are TRBV20-1 and TRBJ2-7; TCRdb's assignment of TRBD1 cannot be checked, as there is no DNA. The germline V gene encodes CDR1 DFQATT and CDR2 SNEGSKA (reference sequence). The CDR3 has 13 residues. The CDR3 loop reads CSARYRGNPEQYF.

The chain joins TRBV14 to TRBJ1-1; the TCRdb D gene call, TRBD1, has no DNA to confirm it. In germline, CDR1 is SGHDN, CDR2 FVKESK. This CDR3 has 16 residues. The CDR3 sequence is CASSQDGQGKRTEAFF.

V is TRBV6-6 and J is TRBJ1-2; the D gene TCRdb calls, TRBD1, cannot be checked with no DNA. Germline-derived CDR1 and CDR2 are MNHNY and SVGAGI (reference sequence). The CDR3 totals 14 residues. The chain's CDR3 is CASSDPTGLYGYTF.